The T cell receptor beta chain described here comes from a study of T cell responses to AZD1222 COVID-19 vaccine. The repertoire was sequenced with immunoSEQ multiplex PCR; TCRdb's copy has only in-frame clones and lacks some. The sample carries about 100,000 clones, roughly 90% recorded once. Germline V CDR1 and CDR2: LNHDA, SQIVND (reference sequence). Trimming removed 4 bases from V and 5 bases from J, with 11 bases in between. The length of the CDR3 is 13 residues. The receptor was isolated from an adult in good health. This chain connects TRBV19 to TRBJ1-1; TRBD1 is a possible D gene (5 bases). Sequencing was performed on peripheral blood, taken on day 0 of AZD1222 vaccination. CDR3 region: CASSRTRGTEAFF. The CDR3 DNA reads as TGTGCCAGTAGTAGGACCCGGGGGACTGAAGCTTTCTTT.